These 12 T cell receptor beta chains were all obtained from the same sample, sequenced in a study of STAT5B mutations in CD4+ large granular lymphocyte leukemia. The method was immunoSEQ multiplex PCR; TCRdb's version includes in-frame clones alone and lacks a portion of them. The sample has 3,900 or so clones; approximately 77% are singletons. Material for sequencing was PBMCs. Receptors originate from a man in his sixties with CD4+ T-cell large granular lymphocyte leukemia.

The chain has TRBV6-1 and TRBJ2-1; 8 positions agree with TRBD1. V dropped 5 bases and J dropped 9; count of bases not matched to a gene: 6. Germline lookup yields CDR1 MNHNS and CDR2 SASEGT. CDR3 size: 13 residues. CDR3 DNA sequence: TGTGCCAGCAGTAGCTACACAGGGGGTGAGCAGTTCTTC. This codes for CASSSYTGGEQFF.

Note on this clone: Germline is not matched at one junction end, which may reflect a read error. V is TRBV15 and J is TRBJ2-1, with a possible D match to TRBD2 (6 bases). Germline CDR1 reads LNHNV; CDR2 reads YYDKDF (reference sequence). The CDR3 consists of 13 residues. The chain's CDR3 is CATTPQGQGRLLF. For the CDR3, the DNA is TGTGCCACCACTCCGCAAGGACAAGGGAGGCTGCTCTTC.

The J gene is TRBJ2-5, the V gene TRBV11-2, with D possibly TRBD2 on 6 matching bases. Germline-derived CDR1 and CDR2 are SGHAT and FQNNGV. Trimming removed 3 bases at V and 1 base at J, with 9 bases between. The CDR3 consists of 14 residues. Written as DNA, the CDR3 is TGTGCCAGCAGCTTGGCGGGACGCCAAGAGACCCAGTACTTC. The encoded protein is CASSLAGRQETQYF.

This rearrangement joins TRBV12-5 to TRBJ2-7; 9 positions agree with TRBD1. The CDR3 extends over 17 amino acids. The V gene's germline CDR1 is LGHNT and CDR2 FRNRAP. V lost 5 bases to trimming and J lost 0 bases; unmatched junction nucleotides: 11. CDR3: CASGIGTGLLDSYEQYF. DNA of the CDR3: TGTGCTAGTGGTATCGGGACAGGGCTTTTGGACTCCTACGAGCAGTACTTC.

The CDR3 is CASSLDRSVTGELFF. CDR3 bases: TGTGCCAGCAGCTTAGACCGATCGGTCACCGGGGAGCTGTTTTTT. The J gene is TRBJ2-2, the V gene TRBV7-9; D is undetermined. Deletions cut 1 base from V and 4 bases from J, with 10 bases between. This CDR3 is 15 amino acids long. Germline lookup yields CDR1 SEHNR and CDR2 FQNEAQ (reference sequence).

This chain connects TRBV13 to TRBJ1-4; D unresolved. The CDR3 is 13 amino acids. Germline lookup yields CDR1 PRHDT and CDR2 FYEKMQ (reference sequence). V was shortened by 5 bases and J by 5 bases, with 9 bases between the two germline ends. Written as DNA, the CDR3 is TGTGCCAGCAGCCAACGGGAGAATGAAAAACTGTTTTTT. This gives the protein CASSQRENEKLFF.

V gene TRBV6-5 combines with J gene TRBJ1-6; weak D call: TRBD1 (6 bases). V dropped 5 bases and J dropped 10 bases, with 15 bases sitting between them. Germline CDR1 MNHEY, CDR2 SVGAGI. This CDR3 region has 14 residues. This CDR3 is CASSDVGGASPLHF. For the CDR3, the DNA is TGTGCCAGCAGTGACGTGGGGGGGGCCTCACCCCTCCACTTT.

V gene TRBV6-4 combines with J gene TRBJ2-2; 8 nucleotides line up with TRBD1. The CDR3 has 14 residues. The trim removed 10 bases at V and 1 base at J, leaving 5 bases unmatched. Germline values: CDR1 MRHNA, CDR2 SNTAGT. CDR3 residues: CANSGTGNTGELFF. Here the CDR3 DNA reads TGTGCCAACTCCGGGACAGGGAACACCGGGGAGCTGTTTTTT.

This clone was recorded a few times. J is TRBJ2-7 and V is TRBV19, with D possibly being TRBD1 or TRBD2 (5 bases each). The V gene lost 8 bases and the J gene lost 7 bases, with 12 bases spanning the gap. Germline CDR1 and CDR2: LNHDA and SQIVND (reference sequence). The CDR3 is made up of 11 amino acids. CDR3 nucleotide sequence: TGTGCCAGTGGTGAGGGGTGGGAGCAGTACTTC. Translated: CASGEGWEQYF.

The chain recombines TRBV6-1 with TRBJ1-3; D not certain. This CDR3 has 14 residues. The germline gives CDR1 MNHNS, CDR2 SASEGT. The V end was cut by 2 bases, the J end by 0 bases, with 5 bases between. CDR3 sequence (DNA): TGTGCCAGCAGTGAATTGGGCTCTGGAAACACCATATATTTT. It codes for CASSELGSGNTIYF.

There are a few counts of this clone. The chain couples TRBV4-1 to TRBJ2-7; 9 bases agree with TRBD2. Trimming at V came to 4 bases and at J to 7 bases, leaving 11 bases not matched to a gene. Germline loops: CDR1 MGHRA, CDR2 YSYEKL. The CDR3 sequence is 15 residues long. Here the CDR3 reads CASSPREGDGWEQYF. The CDR3 DNA reads TGCGCCAGCAGCCCGCGGGAGGGGGACGGATGGGAGCAGTACTTC.

The chain recombines TRBV30 with TRBJ2-3, with D tentatively TRBD1 (6 bases). Germline values: CDR1 GTSNPN, CDR2 SVGIG (reference sequence). Trimming left V 1 base short and J 1 base short, with 15 bases between. The CDR3 is 16 amino acids. The CDR3 region has the DNA TGTGCCTGGAGTGCCCTCCGGGACACAGGCACAGATACGCAGTATTTT. Translated, it gives CAWSALRDTGTDTQYF.